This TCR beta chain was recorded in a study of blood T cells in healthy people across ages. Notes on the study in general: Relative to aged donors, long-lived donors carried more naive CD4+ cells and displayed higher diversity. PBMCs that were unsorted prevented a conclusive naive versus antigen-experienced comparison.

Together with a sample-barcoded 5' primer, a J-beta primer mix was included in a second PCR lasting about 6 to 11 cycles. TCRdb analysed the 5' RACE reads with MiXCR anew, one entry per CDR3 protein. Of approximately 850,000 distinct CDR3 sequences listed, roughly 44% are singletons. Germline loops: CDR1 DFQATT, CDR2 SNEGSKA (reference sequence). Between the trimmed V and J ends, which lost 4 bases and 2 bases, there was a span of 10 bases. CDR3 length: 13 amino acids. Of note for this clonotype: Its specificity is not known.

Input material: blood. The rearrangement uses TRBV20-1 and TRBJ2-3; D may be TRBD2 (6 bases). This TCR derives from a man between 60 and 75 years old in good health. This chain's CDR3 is CSAKRDFTDTQYF. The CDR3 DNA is TGCAGTGCTAAAAGGGACTTCACAGATACGCAGTATTTT.